This paragraph covers one T cell receptor beta chain sequence. Under the authors' procedure: Reference gene primers were amplified, and this amplification served to estimate nucleated cell counts. TCRdb keeps only in-frame clones here, not all; method: immunoSEQ multiplex PCR. D and trimming were read from the DNA, whereas the V and J calls and clone size are those reported in that table. The table has 130,000 to 150,000 clones, 84% seen once. The sample originates from a study of blood T cell repertoires in COVID-19. This CDR3 contains 15 residues. Germline V gene lookup returns CDR1 SGHRS and CDR2 YFSETQ. V dropped 0 bases and J dropped 0 bases, with 7 bases sitting between them.

V is TRBV5-1 and J is TRBJ1-3, with D possibly matching TRBD1 (6 bases). Sequencing was done on a sample of peripheral blood. This receptor was taken from a human donor in a cohort sampled during active COVID-19. CDR3 in amino acids: CASSLGTASGNTIYF. The CDR3 DNA sequence: TGCGCCAGCAGCTTGGGGACAGCCTCTGGAAACACCATATATTTT.